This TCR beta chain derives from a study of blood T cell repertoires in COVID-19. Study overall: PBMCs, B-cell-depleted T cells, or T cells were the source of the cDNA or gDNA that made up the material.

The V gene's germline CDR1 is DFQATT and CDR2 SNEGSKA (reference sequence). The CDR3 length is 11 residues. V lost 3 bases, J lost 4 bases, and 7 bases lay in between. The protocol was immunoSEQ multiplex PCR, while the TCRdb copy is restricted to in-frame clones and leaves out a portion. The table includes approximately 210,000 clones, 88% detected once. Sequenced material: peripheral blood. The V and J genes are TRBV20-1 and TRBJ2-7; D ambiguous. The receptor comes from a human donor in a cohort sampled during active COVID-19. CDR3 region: CSASFSYEQYF. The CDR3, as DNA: TGCAGTGCTAGTTTCTCGTACGAGCAGTACTTC.